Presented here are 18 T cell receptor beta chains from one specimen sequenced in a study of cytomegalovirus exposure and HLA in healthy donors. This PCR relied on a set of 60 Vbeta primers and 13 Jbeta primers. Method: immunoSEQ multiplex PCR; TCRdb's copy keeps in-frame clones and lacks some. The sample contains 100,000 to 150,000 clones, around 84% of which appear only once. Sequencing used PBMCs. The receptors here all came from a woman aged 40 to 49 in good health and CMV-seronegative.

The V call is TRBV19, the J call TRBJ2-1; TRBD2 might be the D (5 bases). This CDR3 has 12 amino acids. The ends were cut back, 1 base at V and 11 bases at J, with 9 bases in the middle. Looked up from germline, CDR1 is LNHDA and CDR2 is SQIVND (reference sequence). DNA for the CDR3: TGTGCCAGTAGTATAGGGACTCTTAAGCAGTTCTTC. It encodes CASSIGTLKQFF.

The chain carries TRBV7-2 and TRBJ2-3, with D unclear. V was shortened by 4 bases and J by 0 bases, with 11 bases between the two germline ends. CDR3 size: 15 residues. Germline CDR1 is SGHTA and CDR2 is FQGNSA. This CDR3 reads CASSSQSTSTDTQYF. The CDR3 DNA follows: TGTGCCAGCAGCTCCCAAAGCACTAGCACAGATACGCAGTATTTT.

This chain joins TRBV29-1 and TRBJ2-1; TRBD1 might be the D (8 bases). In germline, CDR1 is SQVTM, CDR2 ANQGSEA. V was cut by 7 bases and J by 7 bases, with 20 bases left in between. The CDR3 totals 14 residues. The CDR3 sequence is CSAAKQGGTNEQFF. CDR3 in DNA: TGCAGCGCAGCCAAACAGGGGGGGACGAATGAGCAGTTCTTC.

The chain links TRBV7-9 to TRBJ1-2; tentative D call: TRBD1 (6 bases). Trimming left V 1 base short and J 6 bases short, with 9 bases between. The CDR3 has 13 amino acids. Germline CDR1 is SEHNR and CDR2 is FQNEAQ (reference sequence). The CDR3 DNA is TGTGCCAGCAGCTTAGTGGGGGCAGATGGCTACACCTTC. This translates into CASSLVGADGYTF.

CDR3 residues: CATSRDTGSEEQYF. The CDR3 coding sequence is TGTGCCACCAGCAGAGACACAGGGAGTGAAGAGCAGTACTTC. V gene TRBV15 combines with J gene TRBJ2-7; weak D call: TRBD1 (6 bases). The CDR3 covers 14 residues. Trimming removed 0 bases from V and 7 bases from J, with 13 bases in between. Germline assignment: CDR1 LNHNV and CDR2 YYDKDF (reference sequence).

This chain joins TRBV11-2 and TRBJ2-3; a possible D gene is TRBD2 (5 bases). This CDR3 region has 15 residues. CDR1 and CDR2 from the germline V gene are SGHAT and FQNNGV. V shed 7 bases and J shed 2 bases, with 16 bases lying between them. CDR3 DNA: TGTGCCAGCACCAGTCCCGGGAAACTCACAGATACGCAGTATTTT. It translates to CASTSPGKLTDTQYF.

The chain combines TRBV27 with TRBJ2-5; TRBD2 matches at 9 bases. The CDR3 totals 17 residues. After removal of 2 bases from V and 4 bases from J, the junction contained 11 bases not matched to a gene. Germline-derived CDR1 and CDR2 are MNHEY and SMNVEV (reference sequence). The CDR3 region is CASSLTPREGLRETQYF. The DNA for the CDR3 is TGTGCCAGCAGTTTAACCCCGCGGGAGGGTCTGAGAGAGACCCAGTACTTC.

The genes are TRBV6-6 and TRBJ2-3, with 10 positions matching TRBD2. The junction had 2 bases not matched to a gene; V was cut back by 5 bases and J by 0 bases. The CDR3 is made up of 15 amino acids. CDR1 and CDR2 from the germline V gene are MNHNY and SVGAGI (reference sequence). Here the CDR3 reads CASSATSGSTDTQYF. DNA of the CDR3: TGTGCCAGCAGTGCGACTAGCGGGAGCACAGATACGCAGTATTTT.

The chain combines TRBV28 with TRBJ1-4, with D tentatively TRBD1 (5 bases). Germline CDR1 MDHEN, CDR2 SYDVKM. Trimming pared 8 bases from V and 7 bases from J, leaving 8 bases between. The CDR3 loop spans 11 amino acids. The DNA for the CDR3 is TGTGCCAGCCAGGGAGGTGAAAAACTGTTTTTT. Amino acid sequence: CASQGGEKLFF.

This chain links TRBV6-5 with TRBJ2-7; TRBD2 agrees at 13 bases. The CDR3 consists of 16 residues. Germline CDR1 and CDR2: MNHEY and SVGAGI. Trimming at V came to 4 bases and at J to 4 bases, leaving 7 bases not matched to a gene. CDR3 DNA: TGTGCCAGCAGTTTGACAGGACTAGCGGGAGCATACGAGCAGTACTTC. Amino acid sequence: CASSLTGLAGAYEQYF.

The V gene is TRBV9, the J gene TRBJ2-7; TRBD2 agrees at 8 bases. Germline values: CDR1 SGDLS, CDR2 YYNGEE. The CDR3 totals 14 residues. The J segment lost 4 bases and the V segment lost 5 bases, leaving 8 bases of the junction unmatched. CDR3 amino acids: CASSEGLAFYEQYF. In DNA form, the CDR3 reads TGTGCCAGCAGTGAAGGACTAGCCTTTTACGAGCAGTACTTC.

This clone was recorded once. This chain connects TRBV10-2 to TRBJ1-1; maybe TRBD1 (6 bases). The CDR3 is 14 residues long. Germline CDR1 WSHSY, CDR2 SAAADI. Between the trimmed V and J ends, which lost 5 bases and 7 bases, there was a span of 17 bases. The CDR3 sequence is CASSKAGVEGEAFF. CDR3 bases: TGCGCCAGCAGTAAAGCAGGGGTGGAAGGTGAAGCTTTCTTT.

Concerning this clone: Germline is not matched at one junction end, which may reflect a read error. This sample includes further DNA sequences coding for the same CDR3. DNA of the CDR3: TGCGCCAGCAGCACCAGGGGTTGGAACACTGAAGCTTTCTTT. This sequence encodes CASSTRGWNTEAFF. The gene calls are TRBV7-9 and TRBJ1-1; possibly TRBD1 for D (6 bases). From germline, CDR1 is SEHNR and CDR2 FQNEAQ (reference sequence). This CDR3 is built from 14 residues.

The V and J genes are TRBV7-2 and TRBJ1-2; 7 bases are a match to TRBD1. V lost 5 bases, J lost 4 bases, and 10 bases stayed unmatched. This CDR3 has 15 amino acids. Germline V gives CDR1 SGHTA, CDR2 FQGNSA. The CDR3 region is CASSEAGGIGYGYTF. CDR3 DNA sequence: TGTGCCAGCAGCGAGGCAGGGGGGATAGGCTATGGCTACACCTTC.

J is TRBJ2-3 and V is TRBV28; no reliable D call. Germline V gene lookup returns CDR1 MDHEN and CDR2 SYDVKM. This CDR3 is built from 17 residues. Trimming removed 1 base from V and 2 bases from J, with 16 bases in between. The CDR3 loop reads CASSLSPGDFFTDTQYF. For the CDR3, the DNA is TGTGCCAGCAGTTTATCTCCCGGTGACTTTTTCACAGATACGCAGTATTTT.

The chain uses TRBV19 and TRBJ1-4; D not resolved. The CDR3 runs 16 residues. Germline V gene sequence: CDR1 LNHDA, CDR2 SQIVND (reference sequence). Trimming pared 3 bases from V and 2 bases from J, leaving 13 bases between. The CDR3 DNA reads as TGTGCCAGTAGTATTGGGAGGACGCCTACTAATGAAAAACTGTTTTTT. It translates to CASSIGRTPTNEKLFF.

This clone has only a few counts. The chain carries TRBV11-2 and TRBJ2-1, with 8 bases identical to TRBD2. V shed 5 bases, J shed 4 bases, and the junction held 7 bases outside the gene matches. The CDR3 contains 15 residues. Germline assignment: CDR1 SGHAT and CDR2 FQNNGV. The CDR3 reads CASSPRGGQYNEQFF. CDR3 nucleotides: TGTGCCAGCAGCCCCCGGGGGGGCCAGTACAATGAGCAGTTCTTC.

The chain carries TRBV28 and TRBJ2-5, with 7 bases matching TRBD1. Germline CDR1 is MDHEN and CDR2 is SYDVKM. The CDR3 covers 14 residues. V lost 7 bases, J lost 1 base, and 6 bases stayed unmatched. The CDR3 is CASTGTVAQETQYF. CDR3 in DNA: TGTGCCAGCACTGGGACAGTAGCCCAAGAGACCCAGTACTTC. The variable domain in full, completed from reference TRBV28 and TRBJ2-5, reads DVKVTQSSRYLVKRTGEKVFLECVQDMDHENMFWYRQDPGLGLRLIYFSYDVKMKEKGDIPEGYSVSREKKERFSLILESASTNQTSMYLCASTGTVAQETQYFGPGTRLLVL.